This entry lists 32 T cell receptor beta chains sequenced from one sample in a study of Graves' ophthalmopathy and Graves' hyperthyroidism. Researchers took RNA transcripts and amplified TCR beta CDR3 regions from them. HTBI primers served in a first-round RT-PCR, which a second-round multiplex PCR followed. MiXCR, run by TCRdb on the multiplex PCR reads, gives a single entry per CDR3 protein. The data contain about 700,000 distinct CDR3 sequences, about 38% of them singletons. The sequenced sample consisted of peripheral blood. The receptors here all came from an adult man with Graves' ophthalmopathy.

Note on this clonotype: A single base separates this from a much larger clone, so it may be a read error. This sequence joins TRBV20-1 and TRBJ2-5, with TRBD1 as a possible D gene (6 bases). CDR1 is DFQATT and CDR2 is SNEGSKA in the germline V gene (reference sequence). The CDR3 loop spans 13 amino acids. The CDR3 reads CSASRDTQETQHF. The CDR3 DNA follows: TGCAGTGCTAGTCGGGACACCCAAGAGACCCAGCACTTC.

As regards this clonotype: A much larger clone is a single base away; this may be a read error. V usage is TRBV6-6 and J usage is TRBJ1-2; D possibly corresponds to TRBD1 (6 bases). This CDR3 has 15 residues. Germline V gene lookup returns CDR1 MNHNY and CDR2 SVGAGI (reference sequence). V was clipped by 0 bases and J by 4 bases, with 12 bases between them. The CDR3 sequence is CASSYSNRVVYGYTF. CDR3 coding DNA: TGTGCCAGCAGTTACTCGAACAGGGTTGTCTATGGCTACACCTTC.

This clonotype appeared a few times. The chain combines TRBV13 with TRBJ2-5; TRBD1 matches 7 bases. CDR3 length: 15 residues. Trimming at V came to 2 bases and at J to 1 base, leaving 4 bases not matched to a gene. CDR1 PRHDT and CDR2 FYEKMQ come from the germline V gene (reference sequence). CDR3 in amino acids: CASSLRTGFQETQYF. DNA for the CDR3: TGTGCCAGCAGCTTACGGACAGGCTTCCAAGAGACCCAGTACTTC.

In this sample, this clonotype turned up many times. The V gene is TRBV6-5, the J gene TRBJ2-2; D gene ambiguous. This CDR3 spans 12 amino acids. Trimming left V 7 bases short and J 5 bases short, with 8 bases between. The V gene's germline CDR1 is MNHEY and CDR2 SVGAGI. The CDR3, as DNA: TGTGCCAGCACCTCGCGTACCGGGGAGCTGTTTTTT. Its protein product is CASTSRTGELFF.

The chain recombines TRBV10-2 with TRBJ1-6; D might be TRBD1 (5 bases). CDR1 and CDR2 from the germline V gene are WSHSY and SAAADI. CDR3 size: 15 residues. The ends were cut back, 8 bases at V and 7 bases at J, with 18 bases in the middle. DNA for the CDR3: TGCGCCAGCTCTGGACAACGGGGTTTGAATTCACCCCTCCACTTT. Residues: CASSGQRGLNSPLHF.

This clonotype was found many times. CDR3 amino acids: CASSQDTGQPLHF. CDR3 in DNA: TGCGCCAGCAGCCAAGATACGGGACAACCCCTCCACTTT. V and J are TRBV4-3 and TRBJ1-6; TRBD1 is a possible D gene (6 bases). Deletions cut 0 bases from V and 12 bases from J, with 9 bases between. The CDR3 contains 13 residues. Germline CDR1 LGHNA, CDR2 YSLEER.

This clonotype was counted many times. V usage is TRBV19 and J usage is TRBJ1-5, with a weak D call TRBD1 (6 bases). Trimming took 6 bases from V and 0 from J, leaving 15 bases between them. This CDR3 is 16 amino acids long. Germline CDR1 is LNHDA and CDR2 is SQIVND (reference sequence). CDR3: CASSDLQGYSNQPQHF. CDR3 bases: TGTGCCAGTAGCGACCTACAGGGATATAGCAATCAGCCCCAGCATTTT.

The CDR3 nucleotides are TGTGCCAGCAGTGACAGGGGGAGGACCTACGAGCAGTACTTC. This translates into CASSDRGRTYEQYF. The V call is TRBV25-1, the J call TRBJ2-7; possibly TRBD1 for D (7 bases). V was clipped by 3 bases and J by 2 bases, with 11 bases between them. Germline-derived CDR1 and CDR2 are MGHDK and SYGVNS. The CDR3 sequence is 14 residues long.

A note on this clonotype: A single base separates this from a much larger clone, so it may be a read error. The chain is built from TRBV24-1 and TRBJ2-2, with a weak D call TRBD2 (5 bases). Trimming removed 9 bases at V and 3 bases at J, with 10 bases between. The CDR3 loop spans 13 amino acids. Germline CDR1 reads KGHDR; CDR2 reads SFDVKD. DNA of the CDR3: TGTGCCACCGGGAAGGAGGACACCGGGGAGCTGTTTTTT. Protein: CATGKEDTGELFF.

There are many counts of this clonotype. This chain joins TRBV24-1 and TRBJ2-2; 7 nucleotides match TRBD2. The CDR3 length is 15 residues. Unmatched junction bases numbered 7, after V lost 3 bases and J lost 7 bases. Germline V gene lookup returns CDR1 KGHDR and CDR2 SFDVKD. Here the CDR3 DNA reads TGTGCCACCAGTGATACCTCTAGCGGCCGCGGGGAGCTGTTTTTT. Translation gives CATSDTSSGRGELFF.

Of note for this clonotype: At one end the junction does not follow the germline gene, possibly because of a read error. The V gene is TRBV4-2, the J gene TRBJ2-5; 8 bases are shared with TRBD1. CDR1 is LGHNA and CDR2 is YNFKEQ in the germline V gene. The CDR3 sequence is 16 residues long. The CDR3 here is CASSGNGQGHHETQYF. The CDR3 DNA sequence: TGTGCTAGCAGCGGCAACGGACAGGGCCACCATGAGACCCAGTACTTC.

This clonotype was detected many times. This rearrangement joins TRBV9 to TRBJ2-2, with a possible D match to TRBD2 (5 bases). V was shortened by 4 bases and J by 2 bases, with 15 bases between the two germline ends. CDR1 is SGDLS, CDR2 YYNGEE, per germline. The CDR3 runs 16 residues. The DNA for the CDR3 is TGTGCCAGCAGCCCCCGGACCAGACTAAACACCGGGGAGCTGTTTTTT. Translation gives CASSPRTRLNTGELFF.

The table lists this clonotype with many counts. The chain uses TRBV19 and TRBJ1-1; no reliable D call. Germline CDR1 is LNHDA and CDR2 is SQIVND (reference sequence). V dropped 3 bases and J dropped 2 bases, with 7 bases sitting between them. The CDR3 is 13 amino acids. The CDR3 loop is CASSISGNTEAFF. DNA of the CDR3: TGTGCCAGTAGTATCTCGGGAAACACTGAAGCTTTCTTT.

Ten or more counts support this clonotype. The rearrangement joins TRBV20-1 to TRBJ2-7, with D perhaps TRBD2 (6 bases). CDR1 and CDR2 from the germline V gene are DFQATT and SNEGSKA (reference sequence). V gave up 5 bases and J gave up 2 bases, with 13 bases separating them. CDR3 length: 13 residues. CDR3 loop: CSAFRRGPYEQYF. The CDR3 DNA sequence: TGCAGTGCTTTCAGGAGGGGACCCTACGAGCAGTACTTC.

The rearrangement joins TRBV9 to TRBJ1-6, with D unresolved. V shed 0 bases and J shed 10 bases, with 8 bases lying between them. This CDR3 contains 13 residues. CDR1 SGDLS and CDR2 YYNGEE come from the germline V gene. For the CDR3, the DNA is TGTGCCAGCAGCGTAGAAGGAGGGTCACCCCTCCACTTT. Translation: CASSVEGGSPLHF.

J is TRBJ2-2 and V is TRBV11-3; D is undetermined. CDR1 is SGHNT and CDR2 is YENEEA in the germline V gene. The CDR3 runs to 12 residues. Trimming took 5 bases from V and 7 from J, leaving 8 bases between them. The CDR3 bases are TGTGCCAGCAGCCAAGAATTCGGGGAGCTGTTTTTT. Protein product: CASSQEFGELFF.

The chain combines TRBV5-1 with TRBJ2-7; D might be TRBD1 (6 bases). Per germline, CDR1 SGHRS and CDR2 YFSETQ. V was cut by 4 bases and J by 3 bases, with 17 bases left in between. The CDR3 has 15 amino acids. The chain's CDR3 is CASSVAPDSLYEQYF. The CDR3 DNA follows: TGCGCCAGCAGCGTGGCACCGGACAGCCTCTACGAGCAGTACTTC.

The gene calls are TRBV25-1 and TRBJ1-2; no clear D gene. Trimming took off 3 bases at V and 2 bases at J, with 10 bases between the two ends. Germline CDR1 MGHDK, CDR2 SYGVNS. The CDR3 totals 14 residues. The CDR3 DNA reads TGTGCCAGCAGTGATAGTGGGAGGAACTATGGCTACACCTTC. Its translation is CASSDSGRNYGYTF.

The V and J genes are TRBV2 and TRBJ2-7; 11 nucleotides match TRBD1. The V and J ends lost 7 bases and 9 bases, in that order; junction bases with no gene match: 8. This CDR3 comprises 13 residues. Germline V lookup: CDR1 SNHLY, CDR2 FYNNEI. CDR3 nucleotide sequence: TGTGCCAGCACCGGACAGGGGGCACCTGGGCAGTACTTC. This sequence encodes CASTGQGAPGQYF.

This clonotype showed up many times. The CDR3 loop is CASSTGTSRIETQYF. As DNA, the CDR3 is TGTGCCAGCAGTACCGGGACTAGCCGCATCGAGACCCAGTACTTC. The chain carries TRBV2 and TRBJ2-5; 9 bases are a match to TRBD2. The CDR3 runs 15 residues. Germline CDR1 SNHLY, CDR2 FYNNEI. The V segment lost 5 bases and the J segment 5 bases; nucleotides outside the gene matches: 9.

In its sample, this clonotype was seen many times. The chain couples TRBV10-3 to TRBJ2-3; either TRBD1 or TRBD2 may supply D (6 bases each). The germline V gene has CDR1 ENHRY and CDR2 SYGVKD. Trimming took off 10 bases at V and 5 bases at J, with 10 bases between the two ends. The CDR3 is made up of 11 amino acids. The CDR3 bases are TGTGCCACCGGGGGCGTAGATACGCAGTATTTT. It yields the protein CATGGVDTQYF.

For this clonotype: A junction boundary mismatches the germline segment, possibly from a read error. The V gene is TRBV7-8, the J gene TRBJ2-5, with D hard to call. Germline lookup yields CDR1 SGHVS and CDR2 FQNEAQ. There are 11 residues in the CDR3. CDR3 in amino acids: CANSLRETQYF. The CDR3 DNA sequence: TGTGCCAACAGCTTGCGGGAGACCCAGTACTTC.

With regard to this clonotype: A much larger clone lies one base from this, so it may be a read error. Because the CDR3's place on the DNA is in doubt, the DNA is left out and the CDR3 is given as listed by TCRdb. The chain combines TRBV29-1 with TRBJ1-1. Per germline, CDR1 SQVTM and CDR2 ANQGSEA. From its first to its last residue, the CDR3 has 14 amino acids. The CDR3 spells CSVGRGNLNTEASF.

A few counts support this clonotype. This rearrangement joins TRBV13 to TRBJ2-7, with a weak D call TRBD1 (6 bases). The germline gives CDR1 PRHDT, CDR2 FYEKMQ (reference sequence). The length of the CDR3 is 14 residues. V was pared by 8 bases and J by 7 bases, with 21 bases between. The DNA of the CDR3 is TGTGCCAGCTCACCCCAGGGGCAGGGCGGAGAGCAGTACTTC. It is translated as CASSPQGQGGEQYF.

This clonotype was counted ten times or more. This rearrangement joins TRBV7-8 to TRBJ1-2; no clear D. Germline assignment: CDR1 SGHVS and CDR2 FQNEAQ. The CDR3 sequence is 12 residues long. V lost 4 bases and J 4 bases, leaving 7 bases between the germline ends. CDR3 region: CASSSNTYGYTF. The CDR3 nucleotides are TGTGCCAGCAGCTCCAACACCTATGGCTACACCTTC. Full variable domain (outside the CDR3, taken from reference TRBV7-8 and TRBJ1-2): GAGVSQSPRYKVAKRGQDVALRCDPISGHVSLFWYQQALGQGPEFLTYFQNEAQLDKSGLPSDRFFAERPEGSVSTLKIQRTQQEDSAVYLCASSSNTYGYTFGSGTRLTVV.

This clonotype has ten or more counts. The chain is built from TRBV20-1 and TRBJ2-7; 8 bases agree with TRBD1. In germline, CDR1 is DFQATT, CDR2 SNEGSKA (reference sequence). This CDR3 contains 12 residues. J was trimmed by 5 bases and V by 6 bases; bases with no gene match: 6. The CDR3 loop reads CSARRDRNEQYF. As DNA, the CDR3 is TGCAGTGCGCGACGGGACAGGAACGAGCAGTACTTC.

V and J are TRBV27 and TRBJ1-1; D unclear. V lost 3 bases and J lost 8, with 13 bases in between. The germline V gene encodes CDR1 MNHEY and CDR2 SMNVEV (reference sequence). This CDR3 contains 13 residues. This CDR3 is CASSFHGRTEAFF. The DNA for the CDR3 is TGTGCCAGCAGTTTCCATGGACGAACGGAAGCTTTCTTT.

The rearrangement joins TRBV4-2 to TRBJ1-2, with D perhaps TRBD1 (6 bases). The CDR3 runs 16 residues. Trimming cost V 2 bases and J 6 bases, with 19 bases left between them. Germline CDR1 reads LGHNA; CDR2 reads YNFKEQ. The CDR3 loop is CASSQQWQAGGNGYTF. Written as DNA, the CDR3 is TGTGCCAGCAGCCAACAATGGCAGGCGGGGGGCAATGGCTACACCTTC.

The rearrangement uses TRBV9 and TRBJ1-2; TRBD1 agrees at 9 bases. CDR1 and CDR2 from the germline V gene are SGDLS and YYNGEE. This CDR3 comprises 15 residues. The V segment lost 4 bases and the J segment 8 bases; nucleotides outside the gene matches: 12. CDR3 DNA sequence: TGTGCCAGCAGCCCAGGGGGGGACAGGGCTCGCGGCTACACCTTC. Translating it yields CASSPGGDRARGYTF.

Remarks on this clonotype: This may arise from a read error, as a much more abundant clone is one base away. The chain has TRBV7-9 and TRBJ1-2, with D maybe TRBD1 (5 bases). CDR1 is SEHNR, CDR2 FQNEAQ, per germline (reference sequence). This CDR3 spans 12 amino acids. Written as DNA, the CDR3 is TGTGCCAGCAGCTCCACGGGACGCTGGACCGCCTTC. Amino acid sequence: CASSSTGRWTAF.

The table lists this clonotype with many counts. Compared with germline, one end of the junction differs, possibly owing to a read error. The V call is TRBV7-7, the J call TRBJ2-5; TRBD1 matches 12 bases. The CDR3 has 16 residues. The germline V gene encodes CDR1 SSHAT and CDR2 FNYEAQ (reference sequence). CDR3 in amino acids: CASSLGVGQGAETQYF. The DNA of the CDR3 is TGTGCTAGCAGCTTAGGAGTGGGACAGGGGGCCGAGACCCAGTACTTC.

In its sample, this clonotype was seen many times. The V gene is TRBV7-9, the J gene TRBJ1-4, with D perhaps TRBD1 (6 bases). This CDR3 has 18 residues. The germline gives CDR1 SEHNR, CDR2 FQNEAQ (reference sequence). The germline V and J ends were trimmed by 5 bases and 12 bases, with 31 bases remaining between them. The CDR3 DNA is TGTGCCAGCAGCCCCGGGACATCTCAATCGGTGTCTGTGGGGGAACTGTTTTTT. Translated: CASSPGTSQSVSVGELFF.